These 6 T cell receptor beta chains originate from one sample sequenced in a study of blood T cell repertoires in COVID-19. Here immunoSEQ multiplex PCR was the method, and the copy in TCRdb shows in-frame clones only, minus some. The table includes roughly 200,000 clones, around 75% detected once. The sample comprised peripheral blood. Receptors originate from a woman aged 40 to 55 with COVID-19, enrolled during active disease.

The rearrangement joins TRBV15 to TRBJ1-2; 7 bases fit TRBD1. V lost 3 bases to trimming and J lost 8 bases; unmatched junction nucleotides: 9. The V gene's germline CDR1 is LNHNV and CDR2 YYDKDF (reference sequence). There are 14 residues in the CDR3. The CDR3: CATSRVDRASGYTF. CDR3 in DNA: TGTGCCACCAGCAGGGTTGACAGGGCATCCGGCTACACCTTC.

The chain employs TRBV3-1 (or the pseudogene TRBV3-2) and TRBJ1-1, with D maybe TRBD1 (5 bases). The ends were cut back, 0 bases at V and 3 bases at J, with 11 bases in the middle. CDR1 and CDR2 (germline): LGHDT, YNNKEL (reference sequence). The CDR3 is 15 residues long. CDR3 protein: CASSQEVGGYTEAFF. In DNA form, the CDR3 reads TGTGCCAGCAGCCAAGAGGTCGGGGGTTACACTGAAGCTTTCTTT.

This chain links TRBV2 with TRBJ2-5; 10 bases align to TRBD1. V lost 11 bases, J lost 1 base, and 7 bases stayed unmatched. Germline V gene sequence: CDR1 SNHLY, CDR2 FYNNEI. The CDR3 is made up of 14 amino acids. Written as DNA, the CDR3 is TGTGCCGCCCACCGGGACAGGGGCCAAGAGACCCAGTACTTC. This sequence encodes CAAHRDRGQETQYF.

The V and J genes are TRBV3-1 (or the pseudogene TRBV3-2) and TRBJ2-1; 12 bases are shared with TRBD2. The V gene's germline CDR1 is LGHDT and CDR2 YNNKEL (reference sequence). The CDR3 runs to 16 residues. Trimming took 1 base from V and 9 from J; bases not matched to a gene: 7. CDR3 protein: CASSQGLAGGQGEQFF. CDR3 nucleotides: TGTGCCAGCAGCCAAGGGCTAGCGGGGGGGCAGGGTGAGCAGTTCTTC.

This chain uses TRBV19 with TRBJ2-7, with 8 nucleotides matching TRBD1. In germline, CDR1 is LNHDA, CDR2 SQIVND (reference sequence). The CDR3 runs 14 residues. After removal of 4 bases from V and 6 bases from J, the junction contained 8 bases not matched to a gene. The DNA for the CDR3 is TGTGCCAGTAGTACGGGACAGGACCCCGGCGAGCAGTACTTC. It is translated as CASSTGQDPGEQYF.

This chain connects TRBV7-9 to TRBJ2-3; 10 nucleotides agree with TRBD1. The trim removed 5 bases at V and 2 bases at J, leaving 10 bases unmatched. The germline V gene has CDR1 SEHNR and CDR2 FQNEAQ (reference sequence). The CDR3 totals 17 residues. The CDR3: CASSTPTGGLPTDTQYF. The CDR3 DNA reads TGTGCCAGCAGCACACCGACAGGGGGCCTTCCCACAGATACGCAGTATTTT.